This entry is about one T cell receptor beta chain. Its antigen is as yet unknown. The CDR3 is 14 residues long. The ends were cut back, 0 bases at V and 6 bases at J, with 11 bases in the middle. Germline V gene data show CDR1 as SGHTA and CDR2 as FQGNSA. Primers used in a second PCR of roughly 6 to 11 cycles were a sample-barcoded 5' primer and a J-beta primer mix. TCRdb reanalysed the 5' RACE reads using MiXCR and keeps one entry per CDR3 protein. The sample lists under 1,100,000 distinct CDR3 sequences, approximately 26% seen once, with less than 0.75% in the top ten. These data belong to a study of blood T cells in healthy people across ages. Looking at the study overall: When template switching was applied, about one barcoded beta molecule was captured per two T cells.

Study-wide points: Roughly linearly, TCR beta diversity per million T cells fell as age increased. Relative to aged donors, long-lived donors carried more naive CD4+ cells and displayed higher diversity.

These data also formed part of another study, on T cells of mothers and their children. This second report adds: A few mothers and their six children, all healthy Caucasians, donated.

The sequenced sample was blood. The chain recombines TRBV7-2 with TRBJ2-5; D not resolved. The TCR sequence derives from a girl aged 2-10 years in good health. In DNA, the CDR3 is TGTGCCAGCAGCTTAGCGCCAGCCGCGCAGACCCAGTACTTC. Amino acid sequence: CASSLAPAAQTQYF.